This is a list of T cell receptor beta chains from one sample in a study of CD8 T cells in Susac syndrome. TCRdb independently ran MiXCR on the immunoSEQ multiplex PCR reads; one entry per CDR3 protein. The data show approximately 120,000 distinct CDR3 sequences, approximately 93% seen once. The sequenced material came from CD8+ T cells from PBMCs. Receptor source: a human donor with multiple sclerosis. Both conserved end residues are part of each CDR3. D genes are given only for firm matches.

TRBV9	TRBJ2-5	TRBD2	CASSGGTSGGTQYF	TGTGCCAGCAGCGGAGGGACTAGCGGGGGGACCCAGTACTTC
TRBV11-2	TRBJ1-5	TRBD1	CASSSRTGTGGVDQPQHF	TGTGCCAGCAGCTCGCGTACCGGGACAGGGGGCGTTGATCAGCCCCAGCATTTT
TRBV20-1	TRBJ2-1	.	CSARDPEGNEQFF	TGCAGTGCTAGAGATCCCGAGGGGAATGAGCAGTTCTTC
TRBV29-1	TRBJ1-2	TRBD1	CSATGEGDDLDYGYTF	TGCAGCGCCACAGGGGAAGGGGATGATCTAGACTATGGCTACACCTTC
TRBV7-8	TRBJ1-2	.	CASSLAPQGGSGYTF	TGTGCCAGCAGCTTAGCCCCGCAGGGCGGTTCCGGCTACACCTTC
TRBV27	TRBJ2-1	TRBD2	CASSLFTSGVSYNEQFF	TGTGCCAGCAGTTTATTCACTAGCGGGGTCTCCTACAATGAGCAGTTCTTC
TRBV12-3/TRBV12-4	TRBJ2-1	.	CASSFPGVYNEQFF	TGTGCCAGCAGTTTCCCTGGGGTCTACAATGAGCAGTTCTTC
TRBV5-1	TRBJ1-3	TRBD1	CASSTDRGRRSGNTIYF	TGCGCCAGCAGCACGGACAGGGGGCGAAGATCTGGAAACACCATATATTTT
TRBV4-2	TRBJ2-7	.	CASSVGVTSSYEQYF	TGTGCCAGCTCTGTAGGGGTCACGAGCTCCTACGAGCAGTACTTC
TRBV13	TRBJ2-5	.	CASSFWGSQETQYF	TGTGCCAGCAGCTTTTGGGGCAGTCAAGAGACCCAGTACTTC
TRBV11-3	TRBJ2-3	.	CASSLVTASAPEADTQYF	TGTGCCAGCAGCTTAGTCACGGCGTCGGCCCCGGAGGCAGATACGCAGTATTTT
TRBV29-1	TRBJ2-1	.	CSVEGSAGDNYNEQFF	TGCAGCGTTGAAGGATCGGCAGGGGACAACTACAATGAGCAGTTCTTC
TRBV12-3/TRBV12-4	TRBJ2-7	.	CASTWGFSYEQYF	TGTGCCAGCACCTGGGGTTTCTCCTACGAGCAGTACTTC
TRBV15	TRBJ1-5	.	CATSRDRLRPQHF	TGTGCCACCAGCAGAGACAGGTTGAGGCCCCAGCATTTT
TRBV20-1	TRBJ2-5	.	CSATQETQYF	TGCAGTGCTACCCAAGAGACCCAGTACTTC
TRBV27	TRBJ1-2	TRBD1	CASRRGGQGDNYTF	TGTGCCAGCAGACGAGGAGGACAGGGGGACAACTACACCTTC
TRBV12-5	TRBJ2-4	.	CASGLPKWGDKNIQYF	TGTGCTAGTGGTTTGCCCAAGTGGGGGGACAAAAACATTCAGTACTTC
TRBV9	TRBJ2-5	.	CASSAIPTSPPGFGETQYF	TGTGCCAGCAGCGCCATACCCACTAGCCCCCCCGGGTTCGGGGAGACCCAGTACTTC
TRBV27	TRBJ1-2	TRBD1	CASSLSAGGRGYTF	TGTGCCAGCAGTTTGTCGGCAGGGGGCCGCGGCTACACCTTC
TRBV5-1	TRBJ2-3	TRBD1	CASSVYRDSRTDTQYF	TGCGCCAGCAGCGTATACCGGGACAGTCGCACAGATACGCAGTATTTT